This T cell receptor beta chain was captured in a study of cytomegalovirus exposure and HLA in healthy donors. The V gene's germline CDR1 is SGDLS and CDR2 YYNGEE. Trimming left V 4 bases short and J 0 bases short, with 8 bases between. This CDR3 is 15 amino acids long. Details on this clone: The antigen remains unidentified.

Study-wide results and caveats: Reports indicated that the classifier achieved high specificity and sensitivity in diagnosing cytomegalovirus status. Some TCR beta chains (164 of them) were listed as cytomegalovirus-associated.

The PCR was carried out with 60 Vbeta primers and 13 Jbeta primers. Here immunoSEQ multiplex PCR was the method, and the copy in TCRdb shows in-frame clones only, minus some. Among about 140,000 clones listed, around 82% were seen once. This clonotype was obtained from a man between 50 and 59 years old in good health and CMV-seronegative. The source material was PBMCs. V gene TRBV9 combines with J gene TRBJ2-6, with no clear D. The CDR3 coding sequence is TGTGCCAGCAGCCCCCAGGCCTCTGGGGCCAACGTCCTGACTTTC. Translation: CASSPQASGANVLTF.